This T cell receptor beta chain was identified during a study of T-cell memory formation after mild COVID-19. The wider study: Largely donor-specific sequence clusters came from a couple of donors. Study-wide findings and caveats: Chiefly within CM and EM were the contracting CD4+ clones; CD8+ ones were within EMRA. Contracting clones from day 15 to 85 showed balanced CD4/CD8; later expanders favored CD4+.

This clonotype came up a few times. Its specificity is unknown. Trimming stripped 8 bases from V and 7 bases from J, with 12 bases between. This CDR3 comprises 13 residues. CDR1 is LNHNV, CDR2 YYDKDF, per germline (reference sequence). Via MiXCR, TCRdb re-called the 5' RACE reads, giving one row per CDR3 protein. The sample lists 270,000 or so distinct CDR3 sequences; roughly 18% were seen once. This receptor was identified in a man between 18 and 35 years old who had mild COVID-19 (a few samples of this study predate the infection). Cell type and time point are not known. Sequencing input: PBMCs or a T cell subset sorted from them (not recorded which). The chain uses TRBV15 and TRBJ1-6; D gene ambiguous. CDR3 bases: TGTGCCACCCGTCTGCAATCGAATTCACCCCTCCACTTT. It codes for CATRLQSNSPLHF.